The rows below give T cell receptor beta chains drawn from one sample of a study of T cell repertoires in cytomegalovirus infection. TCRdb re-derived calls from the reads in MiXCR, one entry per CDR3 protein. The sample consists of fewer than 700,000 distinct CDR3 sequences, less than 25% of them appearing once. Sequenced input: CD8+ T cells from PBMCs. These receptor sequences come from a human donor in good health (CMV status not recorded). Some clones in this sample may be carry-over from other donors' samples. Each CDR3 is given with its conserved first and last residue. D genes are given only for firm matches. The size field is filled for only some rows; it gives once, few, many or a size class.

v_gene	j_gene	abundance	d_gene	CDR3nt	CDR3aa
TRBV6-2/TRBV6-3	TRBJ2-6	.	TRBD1	TGTGCCAGCAGTTACGACCGGGACAGTTCTTCTGGGGCCAACGTCCTGACTTTC	CASSYDRDSSSGANVLTF
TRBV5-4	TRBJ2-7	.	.	TGTGCCAGCAGCCCGGAGGGGCAGCACCTAATCTTCTCTTACGAGCAGTACTTC	CASSPEGQHLIFSYEQYF
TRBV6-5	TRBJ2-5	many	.	TGTGCCAGCAGTTCAATCGAGGGTACCCAAGAGACCCAGTACTTC	CASSSIEGTQETQYF
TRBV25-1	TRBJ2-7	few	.	TGTGCCTCAGGGTTCAACGAGCAGTACTTC	CASGFNEQYF
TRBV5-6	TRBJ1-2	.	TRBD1	TGTGCCAGCAGCCCGGACAGGGGACGTGGCTACACCTTC	CASSPDRGRGYTF
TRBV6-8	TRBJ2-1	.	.	TGTGCCAGCAGTTACTCGAGTAGGGGCGATGAGCAGTTCTTC	CASSYSSRGDEQFF
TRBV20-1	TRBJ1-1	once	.	TGCAGTGCTAGCTGGCCGGGGACTGAAGCTTTCTTT	CSASWPGTEAFF
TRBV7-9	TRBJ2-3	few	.	TGTGCCAGCAGCCCCCGCGGGACCCCCTACACAGATACGCAGTATTTT	CASSPRGTPYTDTQYF
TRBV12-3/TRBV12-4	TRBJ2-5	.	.	TGTGCCAGCAGATCGGACAAGGGAACGACTGAGACCCAGTACTTC	CASRSDKGTTETQYF
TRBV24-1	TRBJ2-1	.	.	TGTGCCACCAGTGATGGAGGGGACCTATACAATGAGCAGTTCTTC	CATSDGGDLYNEQFF
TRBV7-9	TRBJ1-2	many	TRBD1	TGTGCCAGCAGTTCCCCGGGACAGCGCGGTTGGGGGGGCTACACCTTC	CASSSPGQRGWGGYTF
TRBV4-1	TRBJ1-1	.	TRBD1	TGCGCCAGCAGCCAAGATCGCGGGACAGGCCTCACTGAAGCTTTCTTT	CASSQDRGTGLTEAFF
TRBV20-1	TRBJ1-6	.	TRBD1	TGCAGTGCTAGAGTCGGCAGGGGGCGAAATCCACCCCTCCACTTT	CSARVGRGRNPPLHF
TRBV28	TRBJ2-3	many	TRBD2	TGTGCCAGCAGTTTGCAGATGGGGTTAGCGGGGGGCAACACAGATACGCAGTATTTT	CASSLQMGLAGGNTDTQYF
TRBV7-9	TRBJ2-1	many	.	TGTGCCAGCTGCGCGGCAGGCTCCTACAATGAGCAGTTCTTC	CASCAAGSYNEQFF
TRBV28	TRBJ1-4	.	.	TGTGCCAGCAGTACCCTAGGTCAGGGAGTTGCAACTAATGAAAAACTGTTTTTT	CASSTLGQGVATNEKLFF
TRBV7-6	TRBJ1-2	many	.	TGTGCCAGCAGCCAAGATGGCTCCTCTAACTATGGCTACACCTTC	CASSQDGSSNYGYTF
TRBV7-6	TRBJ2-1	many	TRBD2	TGTGCCAGCAGCGCACCGATCCAACTAGCGGGGGGTAAAAATGAGCAGTTCTTC	CASSAPIQLAGGKNEQFF
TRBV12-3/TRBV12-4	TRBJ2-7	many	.	TGTGCCAGCAGTCCGACAGCTTACTACGAGCAGTACTTC	CASSPTAYYEQYF
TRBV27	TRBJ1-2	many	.	TGTGCCAGGACTAACCAGGTTAACTATGGCTACACCTTC	CARTNQVNYGYTF
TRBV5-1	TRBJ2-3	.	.	TGCGCCAGCAGCTTGGCGGGGCAGGGCTTAGATACGCAGTATTTT	CASSLAGQGLDTQYF
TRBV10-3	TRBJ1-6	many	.	TGTGCCATCAGTGATCGGGCGGCATATAATTCACCCCTCCACTTT	CAISDRAAYNSPLHF
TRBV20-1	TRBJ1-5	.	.	TGCAGTGCTATCAGGGATAATCAGCCCCAGCATTTT	CSAIRDNQPQHF
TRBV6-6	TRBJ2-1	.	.	TGTGCCAGTACAGGGTGGAGGTACAATGAGCAGTTCTTC	CASTGWRYNEQFF
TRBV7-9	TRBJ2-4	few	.	TGTGCCAGCAGCTCCCTTCCGGCCAAAAACATTCAGTACTTC	CASSSLPAKNIQYF
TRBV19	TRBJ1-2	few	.	TGTGCCAGTAGTATGGCGGGCCAGGGACTGGGCGATGGCTACACCTTC	CASSMAGQGLGDGYTF
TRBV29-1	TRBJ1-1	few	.	TGCAGCGTTGAAATTCAAGACAGACTTGAAGCTTTCTTT	CSVEIQDRLEAFF
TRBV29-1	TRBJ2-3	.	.	TGCAGCGTTGAAGGGAGGGATACGCAGTATTTT	CSVEGRDTQYF
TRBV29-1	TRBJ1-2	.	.	TGCAGCGTTGAATCCTCTGGCGCAAGGGGCGGCTACACCTTC	CSVESSGARGGYTF
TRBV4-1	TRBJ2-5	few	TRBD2	TGCGCCAGCAGCATACTAGCGGGGGGGCGAGAGACCCAGTACTTC	CASSILAGGRETQYF
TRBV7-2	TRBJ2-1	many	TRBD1	TGTGCCAGCAGCCACGGACAGGGACCTTCCTACAATGAGCAGTTCTTC	CASSHGQGPSYNEQFF
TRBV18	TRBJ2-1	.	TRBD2	TGTGCCAGCTCACCAGTCACTAGCGGGGGCTACAATGAGCAGTTCTTC	CASSPVTSGGYNEQFF
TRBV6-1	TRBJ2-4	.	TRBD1	TGTGCCAGCAGTTATAGGACAGGGGGGGACATTCAGTACTTC	CASSYRTGGDIQYF
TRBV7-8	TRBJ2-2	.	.	TGTGCCAGCAGCTCCCACCGGGACGGGGACACCGGGGAGCTGTTTTTT	CASSSHRDGDTGELFF
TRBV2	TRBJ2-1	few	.	TGTGCCAGCAGTGAACTATGGGACAACGAGCAGTTCTTC	CASSELWDNEQFF
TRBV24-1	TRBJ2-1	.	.	TGTGCCACCAGTGATTTGGGTTCCGGTGAGCAGTTCTTC	CATSDLGSGEQFF
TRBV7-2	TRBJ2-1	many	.	TGTGCCAGCAGCTTATTCCAGGCCTACAATGAGCAGTTCTTC	CASSLFQAYNEQFF
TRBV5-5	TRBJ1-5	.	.	TGTGCCAGCAGCTCAAGAGGACAGAGGAACCTCGGGAATCAGCCCCAGCATTTT	CASSSRGQRNLGNQPQHF
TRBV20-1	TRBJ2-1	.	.	TGCAGTGCTAGTACCCCGTTCCGCCGTTCGTACAATGAGCAGTTCTTC	CSASTPFRRSYNEQFF
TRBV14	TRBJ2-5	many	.	TGTGCCAGCAGCCACAGGGATTACCAAGAGACCCAGTACTTC	CASSHRDYQETQYF
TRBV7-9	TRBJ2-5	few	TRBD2	TGTGCCAGCAGCCCCGAACTAGAGCGGGGGGGACTACTCCAAGAGACCCAGTACTTC	CASSPELERGGLLQETQYF
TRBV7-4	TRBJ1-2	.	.	TGTGCCAGCAGCTTAGGTGGACAGAACTATGGCTACACCTTC	CASSLGGQNYGYTF
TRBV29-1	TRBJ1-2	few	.	TGCAGTGTTATGGGGATGGGCTACACCTTC	CSVMGMGYTF
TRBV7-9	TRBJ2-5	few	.	TGTGCCAGCAGCCGCCCCGGGGAAGAGACCCAGTACTTC	CASSRPGEETQYF
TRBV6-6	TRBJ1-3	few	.	TGTGCCAGCAGTTACTCGGGGCAACGCCGATCCTCTGGAAACACCATATATTTT	CASSYSGQRRSSGNTIYF